The clone carrying this TCR beta chain has a single count. Its antigen is not known. These data belong to a study of radiotherapy plus CTLA-4 blockade in lung cancer. The study treated chemo-refractory metastatic non-small-cell lung cancer patients with focal radiation plus ipilimumab CTLA-4 blockade. Measured with immunoSEQ multiplex PCR; TCRdb has only the in-frame clones, and not every one. The sample consists of about 73,000 clones, around 90% of them appearing once. Findings and caveats of the study: According to reports, early shifts in blood T cell clones, alongside interferon-beta, forecast response most accurately.

The CDR3 runs 13 residues. CDR1 SNHLY and CDR2 FYNNEI come from the germline V gene. Between the trimmed V and J ends, which lost 3 bases and 3 bases, there was a span of 6 bases. The sequence came from a human donor with non-small cell lung cancer that progressed on radiotherapy plus ipilimumab. This material consisted of peripheral blood, taken from a patient treated with radiotherapy plus ipilimumab. The rearrangement uses TRBV2 and TRBJ2-1; D call uncertain. The CDR3 here is CASSDAVYNEQFF. The CDR3 nucleotides read TGTGCCAGCAGTGACGCGGTCTACAATGAGCAGTTCTTC.